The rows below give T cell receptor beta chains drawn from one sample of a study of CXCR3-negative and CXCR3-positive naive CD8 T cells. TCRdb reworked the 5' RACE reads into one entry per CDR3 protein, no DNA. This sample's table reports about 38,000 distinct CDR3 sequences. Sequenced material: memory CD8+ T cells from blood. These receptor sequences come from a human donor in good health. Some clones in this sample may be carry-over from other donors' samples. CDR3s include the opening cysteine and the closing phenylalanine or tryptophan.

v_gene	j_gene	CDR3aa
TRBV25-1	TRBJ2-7	CASSERGDEQYF
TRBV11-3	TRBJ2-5	CASSDGLAGELYQETQYF
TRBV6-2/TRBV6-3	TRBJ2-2	CASSYSPDLNTGELFF
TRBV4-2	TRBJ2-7	CASSQDGSGGSYEQYF
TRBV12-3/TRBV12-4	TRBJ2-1	CASSSAASYNEQFF
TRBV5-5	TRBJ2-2	CASSAPTGFSNTGELFF
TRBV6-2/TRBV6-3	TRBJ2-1	CASRPIAGGLYNEQFF
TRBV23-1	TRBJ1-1	CASSQGGGNTEAFF
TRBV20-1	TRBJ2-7	CSATTQGLYEQYF
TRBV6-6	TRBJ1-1	CASIYVWGQGNTEAFF
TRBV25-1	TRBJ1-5	CASSEKTDYSNQPQHF
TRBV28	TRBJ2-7	CASEQGAGEQYF
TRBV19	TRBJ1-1	CASSFFNTEAFF
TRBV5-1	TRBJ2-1	CASSLVAVAGNSYNEQFF
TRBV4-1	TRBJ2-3	CASSQEDRATDTQYF
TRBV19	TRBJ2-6	CASSPSGANVLTF
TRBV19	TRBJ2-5	CASSTSGAQYF
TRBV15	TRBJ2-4	CATSRDLSRGVAKNIQYF
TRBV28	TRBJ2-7	CASSFRAGAEQYF
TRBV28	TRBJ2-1	CASRRESSYNEQFF
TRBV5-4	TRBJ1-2	CASSMRGVYGYTF
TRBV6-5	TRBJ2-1	CASSSRDRSYNEQFF
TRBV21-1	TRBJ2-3	CASSSHRGTSTDTQYF
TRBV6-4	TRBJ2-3	CASSGGSGSGTDTQYF
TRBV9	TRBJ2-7	CASSVHVGGTAYEQYF
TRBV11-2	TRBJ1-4	CASIPRGALEKLFF
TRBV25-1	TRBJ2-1	CASSEPSYGEQFF
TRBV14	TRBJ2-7	CASSYQGHEQYF
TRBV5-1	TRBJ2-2	CASTPENTGELFF
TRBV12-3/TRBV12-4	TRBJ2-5	CASSLGKTQYF
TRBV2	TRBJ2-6	CASCGGLTGANVLTF